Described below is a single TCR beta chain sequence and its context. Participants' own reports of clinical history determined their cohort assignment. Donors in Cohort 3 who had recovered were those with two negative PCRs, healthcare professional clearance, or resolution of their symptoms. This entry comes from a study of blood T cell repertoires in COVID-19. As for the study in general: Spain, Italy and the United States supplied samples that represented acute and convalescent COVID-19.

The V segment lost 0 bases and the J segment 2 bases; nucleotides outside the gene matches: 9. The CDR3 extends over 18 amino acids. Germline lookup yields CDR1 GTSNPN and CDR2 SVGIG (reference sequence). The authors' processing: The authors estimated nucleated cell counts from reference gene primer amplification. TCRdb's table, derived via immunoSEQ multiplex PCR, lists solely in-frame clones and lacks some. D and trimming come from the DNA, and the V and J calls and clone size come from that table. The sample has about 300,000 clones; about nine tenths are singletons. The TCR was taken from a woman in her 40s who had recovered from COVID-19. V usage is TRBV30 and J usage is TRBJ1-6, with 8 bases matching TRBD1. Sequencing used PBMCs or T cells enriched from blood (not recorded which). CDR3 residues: CAWSVGQGRGTYNSPLHF. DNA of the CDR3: TGTGCCTGGAGTGTTGGACAGGGCAGAGGGACCTATAATTCACCCCTCCACTTT.